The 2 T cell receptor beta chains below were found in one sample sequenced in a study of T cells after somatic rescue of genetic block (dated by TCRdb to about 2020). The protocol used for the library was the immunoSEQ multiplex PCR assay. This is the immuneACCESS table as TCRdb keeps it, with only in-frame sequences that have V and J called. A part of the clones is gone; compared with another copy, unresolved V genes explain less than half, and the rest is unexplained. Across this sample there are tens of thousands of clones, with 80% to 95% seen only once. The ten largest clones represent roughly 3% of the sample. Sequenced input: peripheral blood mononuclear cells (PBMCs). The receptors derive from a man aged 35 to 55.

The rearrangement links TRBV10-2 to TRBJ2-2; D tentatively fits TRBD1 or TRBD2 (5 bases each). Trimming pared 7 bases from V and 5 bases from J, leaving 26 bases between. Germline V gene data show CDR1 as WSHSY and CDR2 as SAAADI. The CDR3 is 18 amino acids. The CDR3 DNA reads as TGCGCCAGCAAACGGGACCCACCGGGACCCCGAGGGACCGGGGAGCTGTTTTTT. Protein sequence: CASKRDPPGPRGTGELFF.

CDR3: CASSNTGELFF. The CDR3 nucleotides are TGTGCCAGCAGTAACACCGGGGAGCTGTTTTTT. J is TRBJ2-2 and V is TRBV2; no clear D. Per germline, CDR1 SNHLY and CDR2 FYNNEI. V dropped 5 bases and J dropped 2 bases, with 0 bases sitting between them. This CDR3 has 11 amino acids.